The 17 T cell receptor beta chains in this list originate from one sample, sequenced in a study of sequential checkpoint blockade in melanoma. Libraries were prepared by immunoSEQ multiplex PCR; TCRdb keeps only in-frame clonotypes and omits some of them. The sample comprises about 38,000 clones, about 88% of which are singletons, and around 12% rests with the top ten. As to treatment: randomized to nivolumab then ipilimumab (arm A) or the reverse (arm B). The specimen comprised CD8+ T cells sorted from blood (inferred from file names), sampled from a patient given nivolumab and ipilimumab in sequence. Receptors originate from a human donor with melanoma.

The rearrangement joins TRBV2 to TRBJ2-2; 9 nucleotides line up with TRBD1. Germline assignment: CDR1 SNHLY and CDR2 FYNNEI. V was pared by 4 bases and J by 5 bases, with 11 bases of the junction left unmatched. The CDR3 loop spans 17 amino acids. DNA of the CDR3: TGTGCCAGCAGTGTACCGGGACAGGGAGAAATGACCGGGGAGCTGTTTTTT. It codes for CASSVPGQGEMTGELFF.

The gene calls are TRBV7-9 and TRBJ2-1; 16 bases line up with TRBD2. The trim removed 6 bases at V and 8 bases at J, leaving 16 bases unmatched. Germline V gene sequence: CDR1 SEHNR, CDR2 FQNEAQ (reference sequence). The CDR3 is 19 residues long. The CDR3 loop is CASSVAGLAGGPSNDEQFF. CDR3 nucleotides: TGTGCCAGCAGTGTAGCGGGACTAGCGGGAGGGCCGTCAAACGATGAGCAGTTCTTC.

The J gene is TRBJ2-2, the V gene TRBV27; 9 nucleotides match TRBD1. This CDR3 comprises 14 residues. J lost 3 bases, V lost 6 bases, and 2 bases had no gene match. Germline CDR1 is MNHEY and CDR2 is SMNVEV (reference sequence). CDR3 DNA: TGTGCCAGCAGCCGACAGGGGGACACCGGGGAGCTGTTTTTT. It translates to CASSRQGDTGELFF.

The chain recombines TRBV13 with TRBJ2-7; no clear D gene. The germline gives CDR1 PRHDT, CDR2 FYEKMQ (reference sequence). The CDR3 spans 15 residues. Trimming pared 5 bases from V and 1 base from J, leaving 15 bases between. The CDR3 DNA follows: TGTGCCAGCAGCCTCCCAGGCGCCAAGTCCTACGAGCAGTACTTC. Translation: CASSLPGAKSYEQYF.

As for this clone: The germline gene is not matched at one end of the junction; a read error may be the cause. The gene calls are TRBV5-4 and TRBJ2-1; maybe TRBD2 (5 bases). The germline CDR1 and CDR2 sequences are SGHNT and YYREEE (reference sequence). This CDR3 is built from 12 residues. For the CDR3, the DNA is TGTGCCAGCAGCCCGAGCGGCCCGGTTGTGGTCTTC. Translated: CASSPSGPVVVF.

V is TRBV13 and J is TRBJ2-7, with 10 bases identical to TRBD2. Losses at the gene ends were 9 bases for V and 7 bases for J; bases not matched to a gene: 9. This CDR3 has 13 amino acids. Germline loops: CDR1 PRHDT, CDR2 FYEKMQ (reference sequence). The CDR3 protein is CASSLLAGGEQYV. The CDR3 region has the DNA TGTGCCAGTTCGCTATTAGCGGGAGGAGAGCAGTACGTC.

V and J are TRBV11-2 and TRBJ2-7; the D gene is possibly TRBD1 (6 bases). The V end was cut by 2 bases, the J end by 2 bases, with 10 bases between. Per the germline V gene, CDR1 is SGHAT and CDR2 is FQNNGV. The CDR3 runs to 14 residues. Here the CDR3 reads CASSLTGYTYEQYF. In DNA form, the CDR3 reads TGTGCCAGCAGCTTAACAGGGTATACCTACGAGCAGTACTTC.

The chain joins TRBV6-4 to TRBJ2-1; 11 positions agree with TRBD2. Germline V gene sequence: CDR1 MRHNA, CDR2 SNTAGT. Trimming at V came to 4 bases and at J to 8 bases, leaving 7 bases not matched to a gene. The CDR3 spans 15 residues. The CDR3, as DNA: TGTGCCAGCAGTGTTACTAGCGGGAGTAGGGATGAGCAGTTCTTC. It encodes CASSVTSGSRDEQFF.

The genes are TRBV27 and TRBJ1-5; D might be TRBD1 (5 bases). Deletions cut 0 bases from V and 5 bases from J, with 8 bases between. The germline CDR1 and CDR2 sequences are MNHEY and SMNVEV (reference sequence). CDR3 length: 14 residues. The DNA of the CDR3 is TGTGCCAGCAGTTTATCTGGGGCCTATCAGCCCCAGCATTTT. It translates to CASSLSGAYQPQHF.

The chain joins TRBV7-9 to TRBJ2-1; 10 nucleotides match TRBD1. Germline V gene lookup returns CDR1 SEHNR and CDR2 FQNEAQ (reference sequence). The CDR3 length is 15 residues. V gave up 5 bases and J gave up 3 bases; unmatched junction bases: 4. Written as DNA, the CDR3 is TGTGCCAGCAGCGGGGGGACAGGGGTCTACAATGAGCAGTTCTTC. It encodes CASSGGTGVYNEQFF. The full variable domain, its missing parts supplied by reference TRBV7-9 and TRBJ2-1, is DTGVSQNPRHKITKRGQNVTFRCDPISEHNRLYWYRQTLGQGPEFLTYFQNEAQLEKSRLLSDRFSAERPKGSFSTLEIQRTEQGDSAMYLCASSGGTGVYNEQFFGPGTRLTVL.

V usage is TRBV25-1 and J usage is TRBJ2-2, with D possibly TRBD1 on 6 matching bases. Trimming took off 4 bases at V and 0 bases at J, with 12 bases between the two ends. The CDR3 is 16 amino acids. Germline V lookup: CDR1 MGHDK, CDR2 SYGVNS. The CDR3 nucleotides are TGTGCCAGCAGTGCACCAGGGGTTTCGAACACCGGGGAGCTGTTTTTT. Protein sequence: CASSAPGVSNTGELFF.

The chain employs TRBV29-1 and TRBJ1-1; unclear D gene. Trimming shortened V by 6 bases and J by 4 bases, and 12 bases separated the two germline ends. The germline CDR1 and CDR2 sequences are SQVTM and ANQGSEA. The CDR3 extends over 12 amino acids. The CDR3 DNA is TGCAGCGTATTTGGTTCCGGCACTGAAGCTTTCTTT. Its protein is CSVFGSGTEAFF. The full variable domain, completed using reference TRBV29-1 and TRBJ1-1, is SAVISQKPSRDICQRGTSLTIQCQVDSQVTMMFWYRQQPGQSLTLIATANQGSEATYESGFVIDKFPISRPNLTFSTLTVSNMSPEDSSIYLCSVFGSGTEAFFGQGTRLTVV.

This chain uses TRBV28 with TRBJ1-5; 8 nucleotides line up with TRBD1. The junction had 10 bases not matched to a gene; V was cut back by 6 bases and J by 0 bases. Germline V gene lookup returns CDR1 MDHEN and CDR2 SYDVKM. The CDR3 contains 17 residues. CDR3 sequence (DNA): TGTGCCAGCAGCTCCAGGACAGGGACGTATAGCAATCAGCCCCAGCATTTT. Encoded protein: CASSSRTGTYSNQPQHF.

This sequence joins TRBV2 and TRBJ2-1; TRBD2 is a possible D gene (6 bases). Trimming removed 8 bases from V and 4 bases from J, with 15 bases in between. The germline V gene has CDR1 SNHLY and CDR2 FYNNEI. The CDR3 loop spans 14 amino acids. The CDR3 bases are TGTGCCAGCGGTGGGCTAGCGACGTACAATGAGCAGTTCTTC. Translated: CASGGLATYNEQFF.

Written as DNA, the CDR3 is TGTGCCAGCAGTTTAAGTGGGGGCTATCAGCCCCAGCATTTT. Translating gives CASSLSGGYQPQHF. The chain combines TRBV27 with TRBJ1-5, with D possibly TRBD1 on 6 matching bases. Trimming left V 2 bases short and J 5 bases short, with 10 bases between. This CDR3 comprises 14 residues. The germline CDR1 and CDR2 sequences are MNHEY and SMNVEV (reference sequence).

This rearrangement joins TRBV6-1 to TRBJ2-1; 8 nucleotides match TRBD2. The CDR3 is made up of 14 amino acids. With V trimmed by 3 bases and J by 7 bases, 5 bases remained unmatched. Germline V gives CDR1 MNHNS, CDR2 SASEGT. CDR3 sequence (DNA): TGTGCCAGCAGTGACGAGCGGGAGAGGAATGAGCAGTTCTTC. This encodes CASSDERERNEQFF.

CDR3 sequence reads: CSVGGAYEQYF. DNA for the CDR3: TGCAGCGTCGGGGGGGCCTACGAGCAGTACTTC. The genes are TRBV29-1 and TRBJ2-7, with 8 bases aligning to TRBD2. The CDR3 is made up of 11 amino acids. J was trimmed by 2 bases and V by 6 bases; bases with no gene match: 0. Germline V gene data show CDR1 as SQVTM and CDR2 as ANQGSEA.